This TCR beta chain stems from a study of cytomegalovirus exposure and HLA in healthy donors. Overall study results and limits: Specificity for CMV antigens was confirmed in vitro for a few of the CMV-associated chains.

Germline V CDR1 and CDR2: SGHRS, YFSETQ. With V trimmed by 4 bases and J by 5 bases, 7 bases remained unmatched. The CDR3 contains 16 residues. The study ran its PCR with 60 Vbeta and 13 Jbeta primers. Generated by immunoSEQ multiplex PCR, the TCRdb table keeps only in-frame clones and is missing some. The sample records around 160,000 clones, about 83% being singletons. Of note for this clone: The antigen remains undetermined.

This receptor was identified in a middle-aged man in good health and CMV-seropositive. The V call is TRBV5-1, the J call TRBJ2-5; 14 positions match TRBD2. Sample: PBMCs. In DNA, the CDR3 is TGCGCCAGCAGCCAAGGACTAGCGGGGGGTCGGGAGACCCAGTACTTC. This codes for CASSQGLAGGRETQYF.